This T cell receptor (beta chain) appears in the sequencing data of a study of radiotherapy plus CTLA-4 blockade in lung cancer. This CDR3 is 15 amino acids long. The germline V gene has CDR1 MNHNS and CDR2 SASEGT. Trimming removed 5 bases from V and 4 bases from J; junction bases left unmatched: 9. General study points: Early clonal dynamics of blood T cells, together with interferon-beta, were reported as the best response predictor.

Ipilimumab CTLA-4 blockade and focal radiation were given to patients with chemo-refractory metastatic non-small-cell lung cancer. As regards this clone: The antigen remains undetermined.

Data came from immunoSEQ multiplex PCR; TCRdb stores just in-frame clones and leaves some out. The repertoire includes roughly 66,000 clones, about 85% of them detected once, and less than 5% sits in the top ten. The V gene is TRBV6-1, the J gene TRBJ2-5, with TRBD1 matching over 8 bases. The TCR originated in a human donor with non-small cell lung cancer who had a partial response to radiotherapy plus ipilimumab. The sequencing used peripheral blood, collected from a patient treated with radiotherapy plus ipilimumab. CDR3 region: CASSRLQGVGETQYF. The DNA for the CDR3 is TGTGCCAGCAGTCGATTACAGGGGGTGGGAGAGACCCAGTACTTC.